The 21 T cell receptor beta chains reported below all come from one sample, sequenced in a study of T cell changes during pregnancy in multiple sclerosis. The assay was immunoSEQ multiplex PCR, and TCRdb's table has in-frame clones only and misses some. The table has 20,000 to 30,000 clones, approximately 90% seen once; the top ten hold around 0.79%. The sample consisted of CD4+ T cells from peripheral blood mononuclear cells, taken in the first trimester of pregnancy. These receptors were obtained from a female donor in good health, enrolled as a control in a pregnancy study.

V and J are TRBV6-5 and TRBJ2-3; weak D call: TRBD2 (6 bases). There are 11 residues in the CDR3. The V and J ends lost 7 bases and 6 bases respectively, with 8 bases between them. The germline gives CDR1 MNHEY, CDR2 SVGAGI. The CDR3 nucleotides read TGTGCCAGCACCCGGGGGGATACGCAGTATTTT. It codes for CASTRGDTQYF.

The chain joins TRBV6-5 to TRBJ1-2; possible D gene TRBD1, 5 bases. V was clipped by 4 bases and J by 3 bases, with 18 bases between them. The germline CDR1 and CDR2 sequences are MNHEY and SVGAGI. This CDR3 has 16 residues. CDR3 amino acids: CASSLGGGGGDYGYTF. CDR3 coding DNA: TGTGCCAGCAGTTTGGGCGGTGGGGGGGGAGACTATGGCTACACCTTC.

The chain employs TRBV6-5 and TRBJ2-1; D possibly corresponds to TRBD2 (5 bases). Trimming removed 6 bases from V and 8 bases from J, with 8 bases in between. Germline CDR1 is MNHEY and CDR2 is SVGAGI. The CDR3 runs 11 residues. CDR3 sequence (DNA): TGTGCCAGCAGCCACGGGGATGAGCAGTTCTTC. Translation gives CASSHGDEQFF.

This clone was seen only once. The V call is TRBV19, the J call TRBJ2-2; 7 nucleotides agree with TRBD1. This CDR3 is 13 amino acids long. Germline lookup yields CDR1 LNHDA and CDR2 SQIVND (reference sequence). Trimming took 6 bases from V and 6 from J; bases not matched to a gene: 4. As DNA, the CDR3 is TGTGCCAGTAGCCCTACAGGGGCCGGGGAGCTGTTTTTT. This codes for CASSPTGAGELFF.

The chain links TRBV5-5 to TRBJ1-2; 10 bases are a match to TRBD1. The ends lost 1 base at V and 4 bases at J; junction bases unmatched: 4. Germline V CDR1 and CDR2: SGHKS, YYEKEE (reference sequence). CDR3 length: 15 residues. For the CDR3, the DNA is TGTGCCAGCAGCTTGCGACAGGGGGCACTCTATGGCTACACCTTC. Translation gives CASSLRQGALYGYTF.

The J gene is TRBJ1-6, the V gene TRBV2; D gene uncertain. Trimming left V 4 bases short and J 13 bases short, with 14 bases between. This CDR3 has 13 amino acids. CDR1 is SNHLY and CDR2 is FYNNEI in the germline V gene. For the CDR3, the DNA is TGTGCCAGCAGTGTAGGATTGAGGGCTCCCCTCCACTTT. The encoded protein is CASSVGLRAPLHF.

CDR3 protein: CASSQAPGQQDQPQHF. CDR3 in DNA: TGCGCCAGCAGCCAAGCCCCCGGACAGCAGGATCAGCCCCAGCATTTT. The chain uses TRBV4-1 and TRBJ1-5; a weak D match, TRBD1 (6 bases). From germline, CDR1 is MGHRA and CDR2 YSYEKL. The V gene lost 1 base and the J gene lost 5 bases, with 15 bases spanning the gap. This CDR3 region has 16 residues.

The chain has TRBV7-8 and TRBJ1-5, with D maybe TRBD1 (6 bases). The CDR3 sequence is 17 residues long. V was shortened by 5 bases and J by 1 base, with 18 bases between the two germline ends. Looked up from germline, CDR1 is SGHVS and CDR2 is FQNEAQ. The CDR3: CASSEKQGIRSNQPQHF. CDR3 bases: TGTGCCAGCAGCGAGAAACAGGGAATTAGAAGCAATCAGCCCCAGCATTTT.

The chain recombines TRBV2 with TRBJ2-2, with D possibly matching TRBD2 (6 bases). Germline CDR1 is SNHLY and CDR2 is FYNNEI. The V and J ends lost 7 bases and 6 bases respectively, with 12 bases between them. The CDR3 length is 13 residues. CDR3 in DNA: TGTGCCAGCACGAGGGTAGCGGCCGGGGAGCTGTTTTTT. Translated, it gives CASTRVAAGELFF. Drawing the rest from reference TRBV2 and TRBJ2-2, the complete variable domain is EPEVTQTPSHQVTQMGQEVILRCVPISNHLYFYWYRQILGQKVEFLVSFYNNEISEKSEIFDDQFSVERPDGSNFTLKIRSTKLEDSAMYFCASTRVAAGELFFGEGSRLTVL.

This rearrangement joins TRBV29-1 to TRBJ1-1; D gene uncertain. Trimming shortened V by 4 bases and J by 1 base, and 16 bases separated the two germline ends. The CDR3 length is 15 residues. Germline V CDR1 and CDR2: SQVTM, ANQGSEA. The CDR3 coding sequence is TGCAGCGTTGTCAACCCCGGGATTACGAACACTGAAGCTTTCTTT. This translates into CSVVNPGITNTEAFF.

V is TRBV9 and J is TRBJ2-5; TRBD2 agrees at 10 bases. The CDR3 has 16 amino acids. Trimming at V came to 0 bases and at J to 2 bases, leaving 4 bases not matched to a gene. Looked up from germline, CDR1 is SGDLS and CDR2 is YYNGEE. CDR3 residues: CASSVVPSGGQETQYF. The CDR3 coding sequence is TGTGCCAGCAGCGTAGTACCTAGCGGGGGTCAAGAGACCCAGTACTTC.

This chain uses TRBV27 with TRBJ2-1; D gene uncertain. The V gene lost 2 bases and the J gene lost 2 bases, with 16 bases spanning the gap. This CDR3 is built from 17 residues. From germline, CDR1 is MNHEY and CDR2 SMNVEV (reference sequence). As DNA, the CDR3 is TGTGCCAGCAGTTTACGTCTGGTGCTAGGAACCTACAATGAGCAGTTCTTC. This encodes CASSLRLVLGTYNEQFF.

This sequence joins TRBV28 and TRBJ2-7, with 10 nucleotides matching TRBD1. The trim removed 3 bases at V and 6 bases at J, leaving 8 bases unmatched. This CDR3 is built from 15 residues. Germline CDR1 MDHEN, CDR2 SYDVKM. CDR3 sequence: CASSFRDRGAGEQYF. The CDR3 DNA follows: TGTGCCAGCAGTTTCCGGGACAGGGGAGCGGGCGAGCAGTACTTC.

The genes are TRBV19 and TRBJ1-5, with 8 bases matching TRBD1. Germline V CDR1 and CDR2: LNHDA, SQIVND (reference sequence). The CDR3 is 15 amino acids. With V trimmed by 3 bases and J by 8 bases, 9 bases remained unmatched. The CDR3 DNA reads TGTGCCAGTAGTATTAGACAGGGGCGTATGGAGCCCCAGCATTTT. Encoded protein: CASSIRQGRMEPQHF. Full variable domain (missing parts from reference TRBV19 and TRBJ1-5): DGGITQSPKYLFRKEGQNVTLSCEQNLNHDAMYWYRQDPGQGLRLIYYSQIVNDFQKGDIAEGYSVSREKKESFPLTVTSAQKNPTAFYLCASSIRQGRMEPQHFGDGTRLSIL.

The rearrangement uses TRBV2 and TRBJ2-3; TRBD2 matches at 12 bases. V was clipped by 6 bases and J by 6 bases; unmatched bases: 10. The germline gives CDR1 SNHLY, CDR2 FYNNEI. CDR3 size: 16 residues. CDR3 bases: TGTGCCAGCAGCGACCGACTAGCGGGAGCCGTGGATACGCAGTATTTT. Its protein is CASSDRLAGAVDTQYF.

The rearrangement links TRBV6-5 to TRBJ2-2; no clear D gene. Germline CDR1 and CDR2: MNHEY and SVGAGI. V was cut by 0 bases and J by 3 bases, with 11 bases left in between. The CDR3 has 16 amino acids. CDR3 bases: TGTGCCAGCAGTTACTCCACAGACCTCTACACCGGGGAGCTGTTTTTT. Its protein is CASSYSTDLYTGELFF.

The chain uses TRBV9 and TRBJ1-4, with 10 bases aligning to TRBD1. The CDR3 is made up of 15 amino acids. The germline V gene has CDR1 SGDLS and CDR2 YYNGEE. Losses at the gene ends were 3 bases for V and 7 bases for J; bases not matched to a gene: 6. The DNA for the CDR3 is TGTGCCAGCAGCGCCATGACAGGGGGCGGTGAAAAACTGTTTTTT. Protein: CASSAMTGGGEKLFF.

The rearrangement uses TRBV7-9 and TRBJ2-3; 8 bases are a match to TRBD2. Trimming took 1 base from V and 2 from J; bases not matched to a gene: 5. Germline lookup yields CDR1 SEHNR and CDR2 FQNEAQ (reference sequence). The CDR3 contains 16 residues. CDR3 sequence: CASSLVLRGDTDTQYF. CDR3 DNA sequence: TGTGCCAGCAGCTTAGTCCTGCGGGGGGACACAGATACGCAGTATTTT.

This rearrangement joins TRBV27 to TRBJ2-2, with TRBD2 as a possible D gene (5 bases). Between the trimmed V and J ends, which lost 7 bases and 7 bases, there was a span of 16 bases. The germline gives CDR1 MNHEY, CDR2 SMNVEV (reference sequence). The CDR3 is 14 amino acids. The CDR3 spells CASTSSDYRGELFF. In DNA, the CDR3 is TGTGCCAGCACCAGTAGCGACTATCGCGGGGAGCTGTTTTTT.

This chain uses TRBV30 with TRBJ1-2; the D is unclear. V shed 0 bases and J shed 5 bases, with 13 bases lying between them. Germline V gene data show CDR1 as GTSNPN and CDR2 as SVGIG (reference sequence). The CDR3 runs to 14 residues. The CDR3 here is CAWSVQEESYGYTF. The CDR3, as DNA: TGTGCCTGGAGTGTGCAGGAAGAGAGTTATGGCTACACCTTC.

J is TRBJ2-2 and V is TRBV15, with 7 bases lining up with TRBD1. The V segment lost 4 bases and the J segment 5 bases; nucleotides outside the gene matches: 7. The CDR3 has 15 amino acids. Germline lookup yields CDR1 LNHNV and CDR2 YYDKDF (reference sequence). CDR3 sequence: CATSTLQGRTGELFF. The CDR3 bases are TGTGCCACCAGCACCCTACAGGGGAGAACCGGGGAGCTGTTTTTT.